The 20 T cell receptor beta chains below come from one sample, sequenced in a study of shared clonotypes between healthy human individuals. Sequencing was performed with immunoSEQ multiplex PCR; in TCRdb, only in-frame clones are kept and a portion is missing. The sample lists millions of clones; approximately 94% were seen once. Naive CD8 cells comprised CD45RO-negative, CCR7-positively selected cells, excluding terminally differentiated effector memory CD45RA+ cells. Sequenced material: naive CD8+ T cells sorted from blood. These receptors were obtained from a man aged 18 to 29 in good health.

CDR3 region: CASSLGDSYGYTF. CDR3 nucleotides: TGTGCCAGCAGCTTAGGGGACAGCTATGGCTACACCTTC. J is TRBJ1-2 and V is TRBV7-2, with 7 positions matching TRBD1. J lost 4 bases, V lost 1 base, and 0 bases had no gene match. The CDR3 has 13 residues. The V gene's germline CDR1 is SGHTA and CDR2 FQGNSA.

J is TRBJ1-2 and V is TRBV5-4; D unclear. The length of the CDR3 is 15 residues. V was clipped by 1 base and J by 3 bases, with 13 bases between them. The germline V gene has CDR1 SGHNT and CDR2 YYREEE (reference sequence). The CDR3 loop is CASSLIEGTYYGYTF. In DNA form, the CDR3 reads TGTGCCAGCAGCTTGATCGAGGGAACTTACTATGGCTACACCTTC.

This clone came up once. The chain links TRBV29-1 to TRBJ2-1, with D perhaps matching TRBD1 (6 bases). This CDR3 has 14 amino acids. V was shortened by 8 bases and J by 7 bases, with 21 bases between the two germline ends. Germline CDR1 SQVTM, CDR2 ANQGSEA. CDR3 region: CSLIGYRADNEQFF. In nucleotides, the CDR3 is TGCAGCCTCATTGGGTACAGGGCCGATAATGAGCAGTTCTTC.

The chain has TRBV28 and TRBJ1-5, with 9 positions matching TRBD1. CDR3 length: 15 residues. V shed 3 bases and J 4 bases; nucleotides not matched to a gene: 4. The germline gives CDR1 MDHEN, CDR2 SYDVKM. This CDR3 is CASSFRDRVNQPQHF. CDR3 DNA sequence: TGTGCCAGCAGTTTTCGGGACAGGGTAAATCAGCCCCAGCATTTT.

This rearrangement joins TRBV4-3 to TRBJ1-1; no firm D call. With 4 bases removed from V and 6 bases from J, the gap between germline ends came to 21 bases. CDR1 and CDR2 from the germline V gene are LGHNA and YSLEER. The CDR3 contains 16 residues. CDR3 sequence: CASSPQRTGFRAEAFF. The CDR3 DNA is TGCGCCAGCAGCCCTCAGCGCACCGGGTTCCGGGCTGAAGCTTTCTTT.

The V gene is TRBV5-4, the J gene TRBJ2-3; TRBD1 is a possible D gene (5 bases). The CDR3 has 14 residues. The V end was cut by 7 bases, the J end by 2 bases, with 14 bases between. CDR1 SGHNT and CDR2 YYREEE come from the germline V gene (reference sequence). CDR3 loop: CASGQTGHTDTQYF. The CDR3 bases are TGTGCCAGCGGCCAGACTGGACACACAGATACGCAGTATTTT.

The rearrangement links TRBV19 to TRBJ1-5; 11 nucleotides line up with TRBD1. CDR1 and CDR2 (germline): LNHDA, SQIVND (reference sequence). This CDR3 spans 18 amino acids. J lost 4 bases, V lost 3 bases, and 11 bases had no gene match. In DNA, the CDR3 is TGTGCCAGTAGTATTGGCCCACTGGACAGGGGGCTGAATCAGCCCCAGCATTTT. This encodes CASSIGPLDRGLNQPQHF. Based on the CDR3 plus reference TRBV19 and TRBJ1-5, the full variable domain is DGGITQSPKYLFRKEGQNVTLSCEQNLNHDAMYWYRQDPGQGLRLIYYSQIVNDFQKGDIAEGYSVSREKKESFPLTVTSAQKNPTAFYLCASSIGPLDRGLNQPQHFGDGTRLSIL.

The rearrangement links TRBV5-6 to TRBJ2-7; TRBD2 might be the D (6 bases). CDR1 SGHDT and CDR2 YYEEEE come from the germline V gene. This CDR3 is built from 14 residues. Trimming left V 2 bases short and J 1 base short, with 10 bases between. The CDR3 loop is CASSLLATSYEQYF. Written as DNA, the CDR3 is TGTGCCAGCAGCTTACTAGCTACGTCCTACGAGCAGTACTTC.

The V call is TRBV28, the J call TRBJ2-7, with a tentative D call TRBD2 (7 bases). CDR1 is MDHEN, CDR2 SYDVKM, per germline. V lost 5 bases, J lost 5 bases, and 19 bases lay in between. This CDR3 comprises 15 residues. The CDR3 loop is CASSLVNGGAHEQYF. In nucleotides, the CDR3 is TGTGCCAGCAGTCTGGTAAATGGGGGGGCCCACGAGCAGTACTTC.

V is TRBV27 and J is TRBJ2-7, with D possibly being TRBD1 (5 bases). There are 15 residues in the CDR3. Trimming left V 6 bases short and J 0 bases short, with 15 bases between. CDR1 MNHEY and CDR2 SMNVEV come from the germline V gene (reference sequence). The CDR3 spells CASRPDTFLSYEQYF. The CDR3 DNA is TGTGCCAGCAGACCGGACACCTTCCTCTCCTACGAGCAGTACTTC.

The chain links TRBV9 to TRBJ2-7, with TRBD1 matching over 7 bases. V dropped 4 bases and J dropped 2; count of bases not matched to a gene: 6. Germline CDR1 is SGDLS and CDR2 is YYNGEE. CDR3 length: 14 residues. The CDR3 nucleotides are TGTGCCAGCAGCATCCGGGACAGCCCCTACGAGCAGTACTTC. This codes for CASSIRDSPYEQYF. Supplemented by reference TRBV9 and TRBJ2-7, the full variable domain reads DSGVTQTPKHLITATGQRVTLRCSPRSGDLSVYWYQQSLDQGLQFLIQYYNGEERAKGNILERFSAQQFPDLHSELNLSSLELGDSALYFCASSIRDSPYEQYFGPGTRLTVT.

The chain couples TRBV4-1 to TRBJ2-5; TRBD2 agrees at 7 bases. Germline V CDR1 and CDR2: MGHRA, YSYEKL. This CDR3 is built from 14 residues. V gave up 1 base and J gave up 5 bases; unmatched junction bases: 4. The CDR3 DNA reads TGCGCCAGCAGCCAAGTGTTGGGGGGGGAGACCCAGTACTTC. Residues: CASSQVLGGETQYF.

V is TRBV4-1 and J is TRBJ1-1, with TRBD1 matching over 11 bases. The CDR3 loop spans 16 amino acids. Germline CDR1 is MGHRA and CDR2 is YSYEKL. J was trimmed by 3 bases and V by 2 bases; bases with no gene match: 5. The CDR3 DNA reads as TGCGCCAGCAGCCAAAGGTGGACAGGGGGCGACACTGAAGCTTTCTTT. Amino acids: CASSQRWTGGDTEAFF.

V is TRBV5-4 and J is TRBJ2-7, with D possibly being TRBD1 or TRBD2 (5 bases each). This CDR3 region has 11 residues. The ends were cut back, 0 bases at V and 9 bases at J, with 7 bases in the middle. Per the germline V gene, CDR1 is SGHNT and CDR2 is YYREEE (reference sequence). The CDR3 loop is CASSLEGRQYF. The CDR3 region has the DNA TGTGCCAGCAGCTTGGAGGGGAGGCAGTACTTC.

This chain connects TRBV9 to TRBJ2-2; weak D call: TRBD2 (6 bases). The germline V gene encodes CDR1 SGDLS and CDR2 YYNGEE. This CDR3 is 16 amino acids long. V was trimmed by 3 bases and J by 1 base, leaving 13 bases between them. This CDR3 reads CASSAPMGGNTGELFF. The CDR3 DNA sequence: TGTGCCAGCAGCGCCCCGATGGGGGGGAACACCGGGGAGCTGTTTTTT.

The J gene is TRBJ2-7, the V gene TRBV27, with D possibly matching TRBD2 (6 bases). V was shortened by 6 bases and J by 0 bases, with 12 bases between the two germline ends. Germline V gene sequence: CDR1 MNHEY, CDR2 SMNVEV (reference sequence). The CDR3 totals 14 residues. DNA for the CDR3: TGTGCCAGCAGGGAGGGAATAAGCTCCTACGAGCAGTACTTC. This sequence encodes CASREGISSYEQYF.

The chain has TRBV6-5 and TRBJ1-2; TRBD1 aligns across 7 bases. Trimming removed 6 bases from V and 6 bases from J; junction bases left unmatched: 10. Germline values: CDR1 MNHEY, CDR2 SVGAGI. The CDR3 consists of 14 residues. CDR3 nucleotides: TGTGCCAGCAGACCGAGGGGGCGGGGAAATGGCTACACCTTC. Translation gives CASRPRGRGNGYTF.

The chain uses TRBV4-2 and TRBJ2-5, with TRBD2 as a possible D gene (5 bases). The CDR3 length is 15 residues. Germline values: CDR1 LGHNA, CDR2 YNFKEQ. V lost 0 bases, J lost 1 base, and 9 bases lay in between. CDR3 residues: CASSQEERTQETQYF. DNA for the CDR3: TGTGCCAGCAGCCAAGAGGAGCGGACCCAAGAGACCCAGTACTTC.

The chain recombines TRBV9 with TRBJ2-7; D is uncertain. Trimming shortened V by 4 bases and J by 5 bases, and 7 bases separated the two germline ends. The germline V gene has CDR1 SGDLS and CDR2 YYNGEE. The CDR3 has 11 amino acids. CDR3 sequence reads: CASSQADEQYF. DNA for the CDR3: TGTGCCAGCAGCCAGGCGGACGAGCAGTACTTC.

CDR3 DNA sequence: TGTGCCAGCAGCCGGGAGGACTCCCCGACCAATGAGCAGTTCTTC. This sequence encodes CASSREDSPTNEQFF. The rearrangement joins TRBV6-5 to TRBJ2-1; 7 nucleotides align to TRBD2. With 6 bases clipped from V and 6 bases from J, the junction kept 11 bases outside the gene matches. CDR1 and CDR2 from the germline V gene are MNHEY and SVGAGI. This CDR3 comprises 15 residues.